This TCR beta chain was sequenced during a study of shared clonotypes between healthy human individuals. Whole-study results and caveats: Researchers sampled blood only, noting tissue repertoires likely differ.

The CDR3 extends over 16 amino acids. The junction had 11 bases not matched to a gene; V was cut back by 4 bases and J by 5 bases. Germline V gene sequence: CDR1 SEHNR, CDR2 FQNEAQ (reference sequence). Tens of thousands of T cell genomes (approximately 0.2 ug DNA) went into each sorted-subset replicate. Sequencing used immunoSEQ multiplex PCR; TCRdb keeps in-frame clones, though not all of them. Of about 2.3 million clones listed, 93% are singletons. On this clone itself: Antigen unknown.

The rearrangement joins TRBV7-9 to TRBJ2-5; 9 bases agree with TRBD2. The sample consisted of naive CD4+ T cells from PBMCs. As for subset: CD45RA+ positively selected. The TCR sequence derives from a young man in good health. Some clones in this sample may be carry-over from other donors' samples. CDR3 protein: CASSSSLAGVGETQYF. In DNA form, the CDR3 reads TGTGCCAGCAGCTCTTCATTAGCGGGAGTGGGGGAGACCCAGTACTTC.